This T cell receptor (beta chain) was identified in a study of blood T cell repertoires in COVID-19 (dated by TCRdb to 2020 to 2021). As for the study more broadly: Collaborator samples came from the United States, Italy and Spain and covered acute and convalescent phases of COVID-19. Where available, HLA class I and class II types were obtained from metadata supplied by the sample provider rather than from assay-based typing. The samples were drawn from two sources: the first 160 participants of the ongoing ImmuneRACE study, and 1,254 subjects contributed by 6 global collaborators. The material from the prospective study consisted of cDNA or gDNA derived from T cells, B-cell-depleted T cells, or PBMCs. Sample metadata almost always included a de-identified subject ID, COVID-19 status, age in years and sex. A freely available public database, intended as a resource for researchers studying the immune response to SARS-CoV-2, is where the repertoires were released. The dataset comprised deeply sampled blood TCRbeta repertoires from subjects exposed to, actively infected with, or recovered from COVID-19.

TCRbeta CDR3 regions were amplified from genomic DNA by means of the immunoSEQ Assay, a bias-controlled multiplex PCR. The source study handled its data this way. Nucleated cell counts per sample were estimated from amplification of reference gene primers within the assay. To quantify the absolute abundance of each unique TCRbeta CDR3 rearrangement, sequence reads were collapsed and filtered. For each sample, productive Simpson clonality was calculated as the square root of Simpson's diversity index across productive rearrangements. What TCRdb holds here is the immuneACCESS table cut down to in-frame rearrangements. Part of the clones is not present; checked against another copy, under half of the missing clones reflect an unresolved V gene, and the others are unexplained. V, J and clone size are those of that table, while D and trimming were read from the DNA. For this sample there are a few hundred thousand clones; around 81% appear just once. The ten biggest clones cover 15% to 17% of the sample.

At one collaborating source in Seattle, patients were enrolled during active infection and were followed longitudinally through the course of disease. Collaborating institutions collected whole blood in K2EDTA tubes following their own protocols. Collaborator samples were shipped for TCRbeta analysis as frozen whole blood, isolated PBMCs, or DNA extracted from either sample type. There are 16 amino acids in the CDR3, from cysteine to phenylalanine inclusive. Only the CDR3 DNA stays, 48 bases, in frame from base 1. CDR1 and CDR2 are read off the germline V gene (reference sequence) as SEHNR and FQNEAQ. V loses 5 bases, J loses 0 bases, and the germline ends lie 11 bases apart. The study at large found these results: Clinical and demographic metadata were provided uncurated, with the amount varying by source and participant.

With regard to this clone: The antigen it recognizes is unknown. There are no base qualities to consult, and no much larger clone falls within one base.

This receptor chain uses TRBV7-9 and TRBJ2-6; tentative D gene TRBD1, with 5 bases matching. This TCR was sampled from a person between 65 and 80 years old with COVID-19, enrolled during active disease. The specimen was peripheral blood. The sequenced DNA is TGTGCCAGCAGCCCAGGGCCCCTCTCTGGGGCCAACGTCCTGACTTTC. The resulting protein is CASSPGPLSGANVLTF.